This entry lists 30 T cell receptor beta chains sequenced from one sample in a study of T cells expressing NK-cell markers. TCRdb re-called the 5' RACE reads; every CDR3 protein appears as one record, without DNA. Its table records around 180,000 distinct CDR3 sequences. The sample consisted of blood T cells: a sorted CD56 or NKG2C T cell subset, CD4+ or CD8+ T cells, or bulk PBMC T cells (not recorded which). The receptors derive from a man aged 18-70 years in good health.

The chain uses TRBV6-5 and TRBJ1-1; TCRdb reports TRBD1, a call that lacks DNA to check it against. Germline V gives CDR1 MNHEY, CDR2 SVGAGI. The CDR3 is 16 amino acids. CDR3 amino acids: CASSTWGGGGNTEAFF.

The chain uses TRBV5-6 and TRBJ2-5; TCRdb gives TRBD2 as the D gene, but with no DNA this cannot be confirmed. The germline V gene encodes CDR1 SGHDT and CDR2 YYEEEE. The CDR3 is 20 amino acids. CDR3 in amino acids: CASSPLSPSGLAGGMETQYF.

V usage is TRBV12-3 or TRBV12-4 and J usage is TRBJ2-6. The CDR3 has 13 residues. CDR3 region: CASTPAGANVLTF.

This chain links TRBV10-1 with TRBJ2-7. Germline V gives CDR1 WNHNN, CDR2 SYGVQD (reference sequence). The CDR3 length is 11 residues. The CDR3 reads CASRASPEQYF.

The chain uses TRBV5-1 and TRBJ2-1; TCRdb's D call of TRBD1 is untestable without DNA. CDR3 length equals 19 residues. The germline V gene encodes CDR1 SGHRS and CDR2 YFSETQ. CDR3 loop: CASSLRTAGELPGLNEQFF. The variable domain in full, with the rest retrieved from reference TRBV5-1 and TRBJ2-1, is KAGVTQTPRYLIKTRGQQVTLSCSPISGHRSVSWYQQTPGQGLQFLFEYFSETQRNKGNFPGRFSGRQFSNSRSEMNVSTLELGDSALYLCASSLRTAGELPGLNEQFFGPGTRLTVL.

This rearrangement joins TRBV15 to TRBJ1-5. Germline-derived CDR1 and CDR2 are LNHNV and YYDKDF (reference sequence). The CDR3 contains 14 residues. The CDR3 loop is CATRGSVWNQPQHF.

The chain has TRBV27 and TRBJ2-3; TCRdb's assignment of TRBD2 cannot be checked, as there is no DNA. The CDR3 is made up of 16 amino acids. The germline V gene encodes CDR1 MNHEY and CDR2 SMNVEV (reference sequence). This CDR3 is CASSPIAGGWADTQYF.

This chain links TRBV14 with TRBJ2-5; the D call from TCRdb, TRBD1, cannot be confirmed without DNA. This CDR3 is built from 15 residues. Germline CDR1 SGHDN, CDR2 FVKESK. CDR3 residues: CASSQGTGVWETQYF.

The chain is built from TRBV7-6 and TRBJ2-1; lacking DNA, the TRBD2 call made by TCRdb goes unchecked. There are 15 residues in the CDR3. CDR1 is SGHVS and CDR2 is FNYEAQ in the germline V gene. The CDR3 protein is CASSQDLGLDNEQFF.

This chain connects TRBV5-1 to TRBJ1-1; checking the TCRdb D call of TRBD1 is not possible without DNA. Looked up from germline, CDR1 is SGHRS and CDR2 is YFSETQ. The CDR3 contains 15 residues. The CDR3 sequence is CASSLSRVGDTEAFF.

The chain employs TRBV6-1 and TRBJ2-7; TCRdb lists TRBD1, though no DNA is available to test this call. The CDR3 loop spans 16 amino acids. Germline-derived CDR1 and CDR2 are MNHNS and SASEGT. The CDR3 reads CASSEVPGQGQYEQYF.

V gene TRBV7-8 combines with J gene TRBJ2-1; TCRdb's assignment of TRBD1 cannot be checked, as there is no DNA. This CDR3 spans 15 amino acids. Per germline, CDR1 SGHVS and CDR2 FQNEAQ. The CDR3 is CASSLEAGRKNEQFF.

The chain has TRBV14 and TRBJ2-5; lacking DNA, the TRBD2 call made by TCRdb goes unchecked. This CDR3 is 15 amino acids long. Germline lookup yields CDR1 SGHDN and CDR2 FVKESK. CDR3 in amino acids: CASSQKLGYQETQYF. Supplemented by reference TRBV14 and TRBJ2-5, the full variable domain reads EAGVTQFPSHSVIEKGQTVTLRCDPISGHDNLYWYRRVMGKEIKFLLHFVKESKQDESGMPNNRFLAERTGGTYSTLKVQPAELEDSGVYFCASSQKLGYQETQYFGPGTRLLVL.

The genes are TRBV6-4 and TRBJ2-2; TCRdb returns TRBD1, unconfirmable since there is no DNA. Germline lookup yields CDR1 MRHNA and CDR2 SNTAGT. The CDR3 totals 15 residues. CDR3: CASSTGVLDTGELFF.

The CDR3 sequence is CASSLWSRENTEAFF. This chain connects TRBV28 to TRBJ1-1. The CDR3 has 15 amino acids. Germline values: CDR1 MDHEN, CDR2 SYDVKM. Complete variable domain (other parts from reference TRBV28 and TRBJ1-1): DVKVTQSSRYLVKRTGEKVFLECVQDMDHENMFWYRQDPGLGLRLIYFSYDVKMKEKGDIPEGYSVSREKKERFSLILESASTNQTSMYLCASSLWSRENTEAFFGQGTRLTVV.

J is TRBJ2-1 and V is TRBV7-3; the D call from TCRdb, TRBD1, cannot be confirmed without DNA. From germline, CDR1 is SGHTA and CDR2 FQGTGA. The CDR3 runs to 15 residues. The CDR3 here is CASSFGTGGVDEQFF.

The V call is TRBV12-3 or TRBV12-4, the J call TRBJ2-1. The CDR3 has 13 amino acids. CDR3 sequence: CASSLEGYNEQFF.

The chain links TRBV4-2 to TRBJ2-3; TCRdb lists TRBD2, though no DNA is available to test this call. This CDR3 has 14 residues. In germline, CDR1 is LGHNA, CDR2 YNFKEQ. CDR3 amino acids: CASSSPGTSLDWYF.

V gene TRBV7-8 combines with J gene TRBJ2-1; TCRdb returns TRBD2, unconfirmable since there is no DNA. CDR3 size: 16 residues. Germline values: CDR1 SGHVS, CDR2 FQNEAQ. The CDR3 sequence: CASSTPGGLGGHEQFF.

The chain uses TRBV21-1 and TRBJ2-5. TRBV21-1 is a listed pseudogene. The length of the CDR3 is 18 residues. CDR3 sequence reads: CASRPLPPTVQSGEAQYF.

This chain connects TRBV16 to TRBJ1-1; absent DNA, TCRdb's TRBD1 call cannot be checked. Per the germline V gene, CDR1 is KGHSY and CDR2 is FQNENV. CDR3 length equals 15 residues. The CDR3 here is CASSLTDRGNTEAFF.

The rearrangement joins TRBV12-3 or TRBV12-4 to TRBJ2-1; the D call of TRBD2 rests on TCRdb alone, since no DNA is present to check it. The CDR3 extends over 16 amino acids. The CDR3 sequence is CASSGEGGGAWNEQFF.

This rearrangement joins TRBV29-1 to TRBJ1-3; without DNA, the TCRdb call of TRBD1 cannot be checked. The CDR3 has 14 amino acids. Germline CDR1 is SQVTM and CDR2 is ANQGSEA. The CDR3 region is CSVTGQGTGNTIYF. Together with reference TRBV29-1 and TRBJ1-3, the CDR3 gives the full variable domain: SAVISQKPSRDICQRGTSLTIQCQVDSQVTMMFWYRQQPGQSLTLIATANQGSEATYESGFVIDKFPISRPNLTFSTLTVSNMSPEDSSIYLCSVTGQGTGNTIYFGEGSWLTVV.

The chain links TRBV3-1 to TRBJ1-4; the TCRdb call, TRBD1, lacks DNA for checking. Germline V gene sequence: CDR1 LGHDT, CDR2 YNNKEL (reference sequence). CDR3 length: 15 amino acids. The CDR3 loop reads CASSPTRGRGEKLFF.

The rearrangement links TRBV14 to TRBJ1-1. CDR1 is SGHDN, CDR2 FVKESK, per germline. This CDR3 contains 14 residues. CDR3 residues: CASSQELQVTEAFF.

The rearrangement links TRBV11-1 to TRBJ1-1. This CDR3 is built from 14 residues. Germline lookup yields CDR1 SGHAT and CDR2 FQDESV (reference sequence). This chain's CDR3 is CASSFIKGGTEAFF. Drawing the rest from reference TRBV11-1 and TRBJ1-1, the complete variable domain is EAEVAQSPRYKITEKSQAVAFWCDPISGHATLYWYRQILGQGPELLVQFQDESVVDDSQLPKDRFSAERLKGVDSTLKIQPAELGDSAMYLCASSFIKGGTEAFFGQGTRLTVV.

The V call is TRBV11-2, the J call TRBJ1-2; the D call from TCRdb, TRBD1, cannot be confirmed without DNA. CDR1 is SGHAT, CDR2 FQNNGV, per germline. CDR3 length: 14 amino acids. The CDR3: CASSSLGPLYGYTF.

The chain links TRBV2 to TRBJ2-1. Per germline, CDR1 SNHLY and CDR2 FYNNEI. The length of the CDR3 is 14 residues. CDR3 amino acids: CASTGRSSYNEQFF.

The CDR3 reads CASSLSLSGFTDTQYF. The gene calls are TRBV28 and TRBJ2-3. Germline V CDR1 and CDR2: MDHEN, SYDVKM. This CDR3 has 16 residues.

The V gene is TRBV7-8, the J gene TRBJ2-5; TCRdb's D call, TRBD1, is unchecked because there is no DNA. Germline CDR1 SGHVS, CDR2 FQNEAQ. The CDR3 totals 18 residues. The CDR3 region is CASSLAASGGLFRGTQYF.